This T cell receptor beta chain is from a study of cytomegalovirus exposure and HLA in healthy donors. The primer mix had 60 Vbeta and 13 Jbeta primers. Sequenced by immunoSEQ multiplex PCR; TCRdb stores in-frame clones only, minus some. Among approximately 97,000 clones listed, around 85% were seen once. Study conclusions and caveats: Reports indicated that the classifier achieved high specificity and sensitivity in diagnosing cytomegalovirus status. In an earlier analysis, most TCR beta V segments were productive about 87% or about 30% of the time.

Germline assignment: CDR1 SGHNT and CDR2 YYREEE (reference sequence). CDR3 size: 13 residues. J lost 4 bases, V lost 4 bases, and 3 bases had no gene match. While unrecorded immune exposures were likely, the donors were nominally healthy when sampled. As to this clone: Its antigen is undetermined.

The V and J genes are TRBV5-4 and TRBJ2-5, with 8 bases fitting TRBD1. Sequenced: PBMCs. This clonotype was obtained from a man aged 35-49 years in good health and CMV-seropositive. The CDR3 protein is CASSDRGGETQYF. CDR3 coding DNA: TGTGCCAGCAGCGACAGGGGAGGAGAGACCCAGTACTTC.